This TCR beta chain was identified in a study of molecular identifiers for immune sequencing clone quantification (dated by TCRdb to about 2018). Regarding the study in general: For a replicate experiment, RNA from approximately 20,000 or 98,000 naive CD8 T cells was divided into five aliquots, and four of the five aliquots were sequenced. The study was a methods study using CD8 T cells to benchmark molecular-identifier clustering-based TCR repertoire sequencing (MIDCIRS) and TCR RNA copy counting.

Libraries of naive CD8 T cells were generated from about 20,000 to 1,000,000 sorted cells, with 10%, 30% or 50% of the purified RNA used. On a BD FACSAria II, naive CD8 T cells were FACS-sorted as CD8+CD4-CCR7+CD45RA+ and collected into RLT Plus buffer. Detection sensitivity was tested by spiking Jurkat RNA equal to some 11 TCR copies' worth into samples containing roughly 17,000-1,100,000 naive CD8 T cells. CD8 T cells were enriched using RosetteSep CD8+ T Cell Enrichment Cocktail and Ficoll-Paque, and the enriched cells then underwent ACK red cell lysis. Its CDR3 holds 13 amino acids, cysteine through phenylalanine. Only the CDR3 portion is preserved as DNA: 39 bases, with reading frame beginning at the first base. The V end loses 3 bases and the J end loses 3 bases, and a stretch of 8 bases separates them. This clonotype has ten or more counts. No antigen is known for it. No much larger clone is present one base from it, and per-base qualities are unavailable.

Paper-wide results and their limitations: In CMV-specific effector cells, clones with more than 20 RNA copies accounted for over 99% of molecules, whereas in naive cells such clones accounted for under 1%. Spiked-in Jurkat TCR RNA (about 10 copies' worth), which is not part of the donor repertoire, was contained in the naive libraries. Without barcode sub-clustering, chimeric consensus sequences inflated TCR diversity; chimeras reached as high as 47%. Spiked-in Jurkat TCR RNA equivalent to a single cell was reported to be detectable even among approximately 1 million naive CD8 T cells. Identical TCR molecules sharing a barcode could cause highly expanded clone sizes to be underestimated. Modeling gave about three recovered TCR RNA copies per cell versus approximately 11 by digital PCR, implying approximately 30% capture efficiency.

Libraries came from PCR. Sequencing instrument: Illumina HiSeq 4000. Preparation of bulk TCR libraries followed a previously described approach, with the TCR primers listed in Table S5. Purification of total RNA was performed with the Qiagen AllPrep DNA/RNA kit. Reads from multiple sequencing runs of the same library were pooled before analysis. The study's processing was this. Reads were retained only if an exact TCR constant sequence was present, and the retained reads were trimmed to 150 nt and grouped according to their 12-nt molecular barcodes. Within each barcode group, reads were sub-clustered at a 15% Levenshtein threshold, and quality-weighted consensus sequences were built per RNA molecule. Non-functional sequences were filtered out, along with any lower-count sequence sitting one edit away from another sequence. Barcode sub-clusters with fewer than 20% of the maximum read count were removed, based on fitting two negative binomial distributions. In-frame beta chains were kept once TCRdb had trimmed the public reads at Q25 with fastp and called clones with MiXCR. Each record represents a unique CDR3 protein, reported with the most common genes and DNA among its rows. TCRdb's processing, not the authors', yielded these V and J calls. The sample contains about 640,000 distinct CDR3 sequences, approximately 20% of them found a single time. Under 0.95% of the sample lies in the top ten.

The sequence is built from TRBV12-3 or TRBV12-4 and TRBJ1-1; the D gene is perhaps TRBD1, from 5 matching bases. The clonotype was recovered from a human donor in good health. Some libraries in this study had Jurkat cell RNA spiked in. The sample consisted of naive CD8+ T cells from blood, with Jurkat cell RNA spiked in. Reading the label with the study, this specimen's cell subset or site is: FACS-sorted CD8+CD4-CCR7+CD45RA+ naive T cells. The nucleotide sequence is TGTGCCAGCAGTTTGGGGGAGGACACTGAAGCTTTCTTT. The translation is CASSLGEDTEAFF.